This T cell receptor (beta chain) emerged from a study of blood T cell repertoires in COVID-19. Study-wide context: Sources were T cells, B-cell-depleted T cells, or PBMCs; the material itself was cDNA or gDNA.

Assay: immunoSEQ multiplex PCR; the TCRdb copy retains only in-frame clones and omits some. Among some 220,000 clones listed, approximately 82% were seen once. The material sequenced was peripheral blood. This receptor was obtained from a man aged 45-65 years with active or convalescent COVID-19.

CDR3 bases: TGTGCCAGCAGCCCAGGGGGGTCGGGTGATACTGAAGCTTTCTTT. This encodes CASSPGGSGDTEAFF. The V gene is TRBV7-8, the J gene TRBJ1-1, with 7 bases that match TRBD1. Germline V gene lookup returns CDR1 SGHVS and CDR2 FQNEAQ. V shed 5 bases and J 5 bases; nucleotides not matched to a gene: 11. The CDR3 has 15 amino acids.